These 27 T cell receptor beta chains were all obtained from the same sample, sequenced in a study of PD-1 blockade in classical Hodgkin lymphoma. The sample's time point: cycle 4 day 1 (C4D1), after more than five weeks of nivolumab. The patients all showed relapse after autologous stem cell transplantation, while their brentuximab vedotin exposure varied. Produced via immunoSEQ multiplex PCR; TCRdb's table is partial and in-frame only. The sample has tens of thousands of clones, 90% seen once. The source material was peripheral blood mononuclear cells (PBMCs), sampled before the fourth cycle of nivolumab. These receptor sequences come from a human donor with classical Hodgkin lymphoma.

The gene calls are TRBV14 and TRBJ2-3; TRBD1 matches 9 bases. Germline V gene sequence: CDR1 SGHDN, CDR2 FVKESK. The CDR3 totals 13 residues. J lost 4 bases, V lost 8 bases, and 4 bases had no gene match. The CDR3 loop reads CASRDRVADTQYF. The CDR3 DNA is TGTGCCAGCCGGGACAGGGTGGCAGATACGCAGTATTTT.

The chain is built from TRBV9 and TRBJ1-6; 9 bases fit TRBD1. J lost 3 bases, V lost 0 bases, and 4 bases had no gene match. CDR3 size: 17 residues. Germline V gives CDR1 SGDLS, CDR2 YYNGEE. CDR3: CASSVDDRGYYNSPLHF. DNA for the CDR3: TGTGCCAGCAGCGTAGATGACAGGGGGTACTATAATTCACCCCTCCACTTT.

The rearrangement links TRBV30 to TRBJ2-7, with D perhaps assigned TRBD1 or TRBD2 (5 bases each). The germline V gene encodes CDR1 GTSNPN and CDR2 SVGIG (reference sequence). The CDR3 has 15 residues. Trimming removed 1 base at V and 12 bases at J, with 25 bases between. CDR3 sequence: CAWSGDLEVRMGVYF. CDR3 DNA sequence: TGTGCCTGGAGTGGAGACCTCGAGGTACGGATGGGGGTGTACTTC.

As regards this clone: At one of its ends the junction is not consistent with the germline gene, which may arise from a read error. The gene calls are TRBV6-1 and TRBJ1-4; 7 bases agree with TRBD1. Germline V gene data show CDR1 as MNHNS and CDR2 as SASEGT. The CDR3 totals 12 residues. The CDR3 sequence: CASSDETGRLSF. The CDR3 DNA sequence: TGTGCCAGCAGTGACGAGACAGGGCGACTTTCTTTT.

The V and J genes are TRBV11-2 and TRBJ1-1, with TRBD1 as a possible D gene (5 bases). Germline loops: CDR1 SGHAT, CDR2 FQNNGV. The length of the CDR3 is 17 residues. V was shortened by 2 bases and J by 3 bases, with 19 bases between the two germline ends. This CDR3 is CASSLPGGGRGYTEAFF. The CDR3 nucleotides read TGTGCCAGCAGCTTACCCGGGGGAGGACGGGGCTACACTGAAGCTTTCTTT.

The chain carries TRBV7-2 and TRBJ2-5; 8 bases map to TRBD1. Germline trimming cut 1 base from V and 5 bases from J; bases unmatched to any gene: 9. Germline lookup yields CDR1 SGHTA and CDR2 FQGNSA. The length of the CDR3 is 16 residues. The CDR3 sequence is CASSLEWPGGGETQYF. As DNA, the CDR3 is TGTGCCAGCAGCTTAGAATGGCCAGGGGGCGGGGAGACCCAGTACTTC.

The chain employs TRBV9 and TRBJ1-1; D is undetermined. Looked up from germline, CDR1 is SGDLS and CDR2 is YYNGEE. The CDR3 has 14 amino acids. Trimming left V 0 bases short and J 4 bases short, with 10 bases between. The CDR3 sequence is CASSVVGSSTEAFF. CDR3 coding DNA: TGTGCCAGCAGCGTAGTGGGCAGTTCCACTGAAGCTTTCTTT.

This chain joins TRBV27 and TRBJ2-1; the D gene is possibly TRBD2 (6 bases). This CDR3 is built from 15 residues. V gave up 4 bases and J gave up 4 bases, with 14 bases separating them. CDR1 and CDR2 from the germline V gene are MNHEY and SMNVEV (reference sequence). Here the CDR3 reads CASSSTGDLYNEQFF. In DNA form, the CDR3 reads TGTGCCAGCAGTTCCACGGGGGACCTATACAATGAGCAGTTCTTC.

The chain recombines TRBV19 with TRBJ1-3, with 7 positions matching TRBD1. The V segment lost 6 bases and the J segment 0 bases; nucleotides outside the gene matches: 5. This CDR3 region has 15 residues. The germline gives CDR1 LNHDA, CDR2 SQIVND (reference sequence). In DNA, the CDR3 is TGTGCCAGTAGGGACAGGCCCGACTCTGGAAACACCATATATTTT. It codes for CASRDRPDSGNTIYF.

In its sample, this clone was seen once. The chain links TRBV9 to TRBJ2-5; possible D gene TRBD1, 6 bases. From germline, CDR1 is SGDLS and CDR2 YYNGEE. Between the trimmed V and J ends, which lost 2 bases and 2 bases, there was a span of 16 bases. The CDR3 contains 16 residues. The DNA for the CDR3 is TGTGCCAGCAGCGTGACCGGGACAAAATTACAAGAGACCCAGTACTTC. Translating gives CASSVTGTKLQETQYF.

The gene calls are TRBV2 and TRBJ2-7, with D tentatively TRBD1 (7 bases). Trimming removed 7 bases at V and 1 base at J, with 14 bases between. CDR3 length: 14 residues. The V gene's germline CDR1 is SNHLY and CDR2 FYNNEI. CDR3 residues: CASNWQGGSYEQYF. Written as DNA, the CDR3 is TGTGCCAGCAACTGGCAGGGGGGTTCCTACGAGCAGTACTTC.

The J gene is TRBJ2-1, the V gene TRBV4-2; D is undetermined. Germline loops: CDR1 LGHNA, CDR2 YNFKEQ. Trimming pared 6 bases from V and 0 bases from J, leaving 9 bases between. The CDR3 consists of 14 residues. The CDR3 sequence is CASSSRSSYNEQFF. CDR3 DNA: TGTGCCAGCAGTTCCAGGAGCTCCTACAATGAGCAGTTCTTC.

This rearrangement joins TRBV2 to TRBJ2-5; D gene ambiguous. Trimming took off 9 bases at V and 2 bases at J, with 4 bases between the two ends. CDR1 SNHLY and CDR2 FYNNEI come from the germline V gene. This CDR3 region has 10 residues. The CDR3: CARGQETQYF. Written as DNA, the CDR3 is TGTGCCAGGGGGCAAGAGACCCAGTACTTC.

The J gene is TRBJ2-5, the V gene TRBV27; D is ambiguous. The ends were cut back, 1 base at V and 1 base at J, with 13 bases in the middle. Germline CDR1 reads MNHEY; CDR2 reads SMNVEV (reference sequence). CDR3 length: 16 amino acids. The CDR3: CASSLYPNKGQETQYF. CDR3 DNA sequence: TGTGCCAGCAGTTTATACCCCAACAAGGGCCAAGAGACCCAGTACTTC.

The chain employs TRBV6-5 and TRBJ1-2; D uncertain. Trimming left V 6 bases short and J 3 bases short, with 8 bases between. The germline V gene encodes CDR1 MNHEY and CDR2 SVGAGI. The CDR3 extends over 12 amino acids. This chain's CDR3 is CASRNSDYGYTF. The CDR3 coding sequence is TGTGCCAGCAGGAATTCAGACTATGGCTACACCTTC.

The J gene is TRBJ1-5, the V gene TRBV5-6; weak D call: TRBD1 (5 bases). This CDR3 has 15 residues. V was trimmed by 5 bases and J by 5 bases, leaving 17 bases between them. Looked up from germline, CDR1 is SGHDT and CDR2 is YYEEEE. This CDR3 reads CASSWGSGSDQPQHF. The CDR3 DNA sequence: TGTGCCAGCAGTTGGGGATCAGGGTCGGATCAGCCCCAGCATTTT. The whole variable domain, filled in from reference TRBV5-6 and TRBJ1-5, reads DAGVTQSPTHLIKTRGQQVTLRCSPKSGHDTVSWYQQALGQGPQFIFQYYEEEERQRGNFPDRFSGHQFPNYSSELNVNALLLGDSALYLCASSWGSGSDQPQHFGDGTRLSIL.

This clone was seen more than once but under ten times. The same CDR3 can be traced to other DNA sequences in this sample. In DNA, the CDR3 is TGTGCCAGCAGCTCCGACCTGAACACTGAAGCTTTCTTT. Translation: CASSSDLNTEAFF. The gene calls are TRBV11-1 and TRBJ1-1; D gene uncertain. This CDR3 has 13 residues. Germline CDR1 is SGHAT and CDR2 is FQDESV (reference sequence). Trimming shortened V by 4 bases and J by 0 bases, and 6 bases separated the two germline ends.

The V gene is TRBV11-2, the J gene TRBJ2-7; TRBD2 aligns across 8 bases. Germline trimming cut 5 bases from V and 3 bases from J; bases unmatched to any gene: 6. This CDR3 contains 14 residues. Germline values: CDR1 SGHAT, CDR2 FQNNGV. The CDR3 region is CASSRGGLGYEQYF. CDR3 sequence (DNA): TGTGCCAGCAGCAGGGGGGGACTAGGCTACGAGCAGTACTTC.

The chain combines TRBV5-4 with TRBJ2-7; D is unresolved. Germline V gene lookup returns CDR1 SGHNT and CDR2 YYREEE (reference sequence). The CDR3 runs to 14 residues. The V gene lost 4 bases and the J gene lost 0 bases, with 11 bases spanning the gap. The CDR3 DNA follows: TGTGCCAGCAGCCCAGAGAAACCCTCCTACGAGCAGTACTTC. Its protein is CASSPEKPSYEQYF.

CDR3 nucleotide sequence: TGCGCCACCAGACTAGCGGGGGACCTCACAGATACGCAGTATTTT. Residues: CATRLAGDLTDTQYF. This sequence joins TRBV10-2 and TRBJ2-3; 12 nucleotides agree with TRBD2. V lost 10 bases to trimming and J lost 2 bases; unmatched junction nucleotides: 7. Per the germline V gene, CDR1 is WSHSY and CDR2 is SAAADI. CDR3 size: 15 residues.

The chain links TRBV4-3 to TRBJ2-5, with D perhaps TRBD2 (6 bases). This CDR3 spans 14 amino acids. The germline gives CDR1 LGHNA, CDR2 YSLEER. V lost 4 bases and J 4 bases, leaving 13 bases between the germline ends. The CDR3 spells CASSRTRTIETQYF. CDR3 DNA: TGCGCCAGCAGCCGTACACGGACTATAGAGACCCAGTACTTC.

The V gene is TRBV10-1, the J gene TRBJ2-3; the D gene is possibly TRBD2 (6 bases). Germline CDR1 WNHNN, CDR2 SYGVQD (reference sequence). The CDR3 runs 16 residues. Trimming cost V 6 bases and J 6 bases, with 22 bases left between them. CDR3 residues: CASSRGASRWLDTQYF. The DNA for the CDR3 is TGCGCCAGCAGCCGCGGGGCGTCGCGTTGGTTGGATACGCAGTATTTT.

The rearrangement links TRBV7-2 to TRBJ1-6; TRBD1 matches 7 bases. Unmatched junction bases numbered 5, after V lost 5 bases and J lost 10 bases. Germline-derived CDR1 and CDR2 are SGHTA and FQGNSA. The CDR3 covers 13 residues. CDR3 DNA sequence: TGTGCCAGCAGCGCCGACAGGGACTCACCCCTCCACTTT. This gives the protein CASSADRDSPLHF.

This chain connects TRBV12-5 to TRBJ2-1; 7 bases line up with TRBD1. With V trimmed by 11 bases and J by 8 bases, 6 bases remained unmatched. This CDR3 contains 11 residues. Looked up from germline, CDR1 is LGHNT and CDR2 is FRNRAP. The CDR3, as DNA: TGTGCTGGAACAGGGGATTATGAGCAGTTCTTC. It translates to CAGTGDYEQFF.

The gene calls are TRBV30 and TRBJ2-3; TRBD1 aligns across 9 bases. This CDR3 is 14 amino acids long. Germline values: CDR1 GTSNPN, CDR2 SVGIG (reference sequence). Trimming cost V 3 bases and J 1 base; bases outside gene matches: 2. For the CDR3, the DNA is TGTGCCTGGAGCCGGGACAGGGGCACAGATACGCAGTATTTT. Its protein product is CAWSRDRGTDTQYF.

The chain employs TRBV6-5 and TRBJ1-2; the match to TRBD1 covers 7 bases. Germline V gene data show CDR1 as MNHEY and CDR2 as SVGAGI. The trim removed 0 bases at V and 8 bases at J, leaving 12 bases unmatched. The CDR3 has 16 residues. This CDR3 reads CASSYSGVEGAKGYTF. The CDR3 DNA sequence: TGTGCCAGCAGTTACTCGGGGGTAGAGGGGGCAAAGGGCTACACCTTC.

The rearrangement uses TRBV7-2 and TRBJ1-5; 7 bases map to TRBD1. Germline values: CDR1 SGHTA, CDR2 FQGNSA. The V segment lost 5 bases and the J segment 2 bases; nucleotides outside the gene matches: 9. The CDR3 covers 16 residues. CDR3 coding DNA: TGTGCCAGCAGCCCCTTTGGACAGGAGCGCAATCAGCCCCAGCATTTT. Its translation: CASSPFGQERNQPQHF.